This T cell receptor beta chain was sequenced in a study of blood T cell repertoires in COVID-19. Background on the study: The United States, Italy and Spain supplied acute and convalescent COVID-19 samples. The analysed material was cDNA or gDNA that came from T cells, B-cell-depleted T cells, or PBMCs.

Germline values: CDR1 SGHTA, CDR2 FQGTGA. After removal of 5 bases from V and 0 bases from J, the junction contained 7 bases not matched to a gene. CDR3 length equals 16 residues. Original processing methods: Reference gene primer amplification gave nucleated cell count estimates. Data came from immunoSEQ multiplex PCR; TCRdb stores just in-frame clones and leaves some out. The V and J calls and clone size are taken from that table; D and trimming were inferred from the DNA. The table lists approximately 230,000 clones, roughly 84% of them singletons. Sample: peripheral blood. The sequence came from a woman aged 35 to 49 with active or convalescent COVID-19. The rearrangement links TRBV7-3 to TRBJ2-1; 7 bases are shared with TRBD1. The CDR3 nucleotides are TGTGCCAGCAGCCCAACAGGGGTCGCCTCCTACAATGAGCAGTTCTTC. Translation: CASSPTGVASYNEQFF.